Sequencing of this T cell receptor (beta chain) was carried out in a study of cytotoxic CD8 clonotypes in ibrutinib-treated CLL. On the study more broadly: The cohort had around 11 relapsed/refractory and some 14 treatment-naive patients, some 18 IGHV unmutated.

Germline CDR1 is LNHDA and CDR2 is SQIVND (reference sequence). The CDR3 is 14 residues long. The germline V and J ends were trimmed by 7 bases and 4 bases, with 13 bases remaining between them. On this clone: What it binds is unknown.

Method: immunoSEQ multiplex PCR; TCRdb's copy keeps in-frame clones and lacks some. The data hold about 16,000 clones, with around 67% observed a single time. General study points: Before falling back toward baseline at progression, clonality had risen at the time of ibrutinib response. Sampling of sustained-remission and progressing patients occurred at differing times.

This rearrangement joins TRBV19 to TRBJ2-2; TRBD1 might be the D (5 bases). This clonotype originated in a human donor with chronic lymphocytic leukemia. The specimen was PBMCs, collected before ibrutinib treatment. The CDR3 DNA sequence: TGTGCCAGTAAGGGGCAGGGCGGCACCGGGGAGCTGTTTTTT. Translation gives CASKGQGGTGELFF.